These T cell receptor beta chains were read from a single sample in a study of cytomegalovirus exposure and HLA in healthy donors. Sequencing used immunoSEQ multiplex PCR; TCRdb keeps in-frame clones, though not all of them. Of 150,000 to 200,000 clones in the sample, roughly 80% are singletons; the top ten hold 1.3%. Input material: PBMCs. These receptors all stem from a man between 50 and 59 years old in good health and CMV-seropositive. CDR3s include the opening cysteine and the closing phenylalanine or tryptophan.

J,V,CDR3
TRBJ2-6,TRBV6-5,CASSYLDSSGANVLTF
TRBJ1-5,TRBV6-1,CASSDYQPQHF
TRBJ1-1,TRBV2,CASSAHLGGTEAFF
TRBJ2-5,TRBV5-1,CASSLGVRETQYF
TRBJ2-6,TRBV6-5,CASSELQGANVLTF
TRBJ2-2,TRBV19,CAASLWTGGPRELFF
TRBJ2-3,TRBV6-5,CASSYQGAYHTDTQYF
TRBJ2-3,TRBV7-8,CASSRPSGRNTDTQYF
TRBJ1-2,TRBV7-2,CASSVSRGQRYGYTF
TRBJ2-3,TRBV7-3,CASSLGGLSTDTQYF
TRBJ1-2,TRBV4-1,CASSQEGTRSSYGYTF
TRBJ2-1,TRBV7-8,CASSSGTSGGPRSSYNEQFF
TRBJ1-1,TRBV5-4,CASSFWQNTEAFF
TRBJ1-1,TRBV7-5,CARSTRSGGTEAFF
TRBJ2-3,TRBV11-3,CASSTRWSDTQYF
TRBJ1-5,TRBV4-2,CASSPGQTYSNQPQHF
TRBJ1-2,TRBV7-2,CASSYKTGDGYTF
TRBJ1-3,TRBV5-1,CASSLDPQVSGNTIYF
TRBJ2-7,TRBV2,CASSLRTSGLGQYF
TRBJ2-3,TRBV19,CASTAGQFIGAKGPDTQYF
TRBJ2-1,TRBV9,CASSASGRNEQFF
TRBJ1-1,TRBV2,CASSEAGTGEAFF
TRBJ2-7,TRBV5-1,CASSLLQGYEQYF
TRBJ2-3,TRBV5-4,CASNPSSGRLNTQYF
TRBJ2-3,TRBV5-1,CASSLVFPDTQYF
TRBJ2-1,TRBV29-1,CSAGGRGTNEQFF
TRBJ1-3,TRBV30,CAWSGRDSGNTIYF
TRBJ2-1,TRBV7-3,CASSPLPTGGGSYNEQFF
TRBJ1-4,TRBV5-1,CASPSLWPTNEKLFF
TRBJ2-1,TRBV5-6,CASSLSHLYNEQFF
TRBJ2-7,TRBV2,CASRQGSVSEQYF
TRBJ2-7,TRBV11-2,CASSLLTGQYYEQYF
TRBJ1-1,TRBV6-1,CASRAETGSYTEAFF
TRBJ2-7,TRBV2,CASSEGRRTTYEQYF
TRBJ2-3,TRBV18,CASSPRATDTQYF
TRBJ2-5,TRBV7-2,CASSLIGTSSGETQYF
TRBJ1-3,TRBV5-6,CASSSGAFGGNTIYF
TRBJ1-2,TRBV4-1,CASSQAPGYENYGYTF
TRBJ2-2,TRBV13,CASRSPGRELFF
TRBJ1-5,TRBV28,CASSFSGFSNQPQHF
TRBJ2-7,TRBV6-1,CASSANAPYEQYF
TRBJ1-5,TRBV4-2,CASSRMVTGNQPQHF
TRBJ2-4,TRBV7-2,CASSSPTKNIQYF
TRBJ2-7,TRBV14,CASSGRTRSEQYF
TRBJ2-2,TRBV4-1,CASSQVRGDRNTGELFF
TRBJ2-3,TRBV5-4,CASSLGGLAGFTDTQYF
TRBJ1-2,TRBV18,CASSKVTVDYGYTF
TRBJ1-2,TRBV29-1,CSVMVSGAGYTF
TRBJ1-2,TRBV19,CASSIGQGLYGYTF
TRBJ2-1,TRBV5-1,CASSLASAGGYNEQFF
TRBJ2-3,TRBV2,CASVGDRGSTDTQYF
TRBJ2-7,TRBV7-2,CASSLSYSYEQYF
TRBJ2-5,TRBV4-2,CASSQESTLQETQYF